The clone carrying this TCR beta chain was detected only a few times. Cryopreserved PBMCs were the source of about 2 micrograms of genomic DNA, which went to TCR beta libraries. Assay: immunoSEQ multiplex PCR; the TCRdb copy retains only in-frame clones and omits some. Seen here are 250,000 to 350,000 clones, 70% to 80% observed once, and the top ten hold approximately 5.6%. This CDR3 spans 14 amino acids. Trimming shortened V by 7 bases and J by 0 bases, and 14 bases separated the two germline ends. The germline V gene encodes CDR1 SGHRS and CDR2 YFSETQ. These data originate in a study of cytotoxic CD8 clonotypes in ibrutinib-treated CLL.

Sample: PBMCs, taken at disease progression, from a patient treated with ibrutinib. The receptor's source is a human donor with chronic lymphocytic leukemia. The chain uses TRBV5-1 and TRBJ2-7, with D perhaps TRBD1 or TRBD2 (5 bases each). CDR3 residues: CASHRDASSYEQYF. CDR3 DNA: TGCGCCAGCCATCGGGACGCAAGCTCCTACGAGCAGTACTTC.